Each of the 10 T cell receptor beta chains below was sequenced from the same sample in a study of cytomegalovirus exposure and HLA in healthy donors. Using immunoSEQ multiplex PCR, the repertoire was profiled, and TCRdb retains in-frame clones only, with some absent. The sample carries fewer than 85,000 clones, 94% recorded once. The specimen was PBMCs. These receptor sequences come from a young woman in good health and CMV-seronegative.

This chain joins TRBV18 and TRBJ1-3, with D unresolved. This CDR3 has 16 amino acids. In germline, CDR1 is KGHSH, CDR2 LQKENI. V was shortened by 3 bases and J by 1 base, with 13 bases between the two germline ends. Here the CDR3 reads CASSPSRRDSGNTIYF. Written as DNA, the CDR3 is TGTGCCAGCTCACCTTCCCGGAGGGATTCTGGAAACACCATATATTTT.

V and J are TRBV11-1 and TRBJ2-5; D unresolved. V was pared by 0 bases and J by 9 bases, with 8 bases between. The CDR3 runs 12 residues. CDR1 is SGHAT, CDR2 FQDESV, per germline (reference sequence). CDR3 in amino acids: CASSLAGSSQYF. CDR3 sequence (DNA): TGTGCCAGCAGCTTAGCGGGCTCTTCCCAGTACTTC.

A few counts support this clone. This chain links TRBV10-3 with TRBJ1-6; perhaps TRBD1 as D (5 bases). V was cut by 3 bases and J by 7 bases, with 13 bases left in between. CDR3 length equals 15 residues. CDR1 and CDR2 from the germline V gene are ENHRY and SYGVKD. The CDR3 here is CAISDRSGGNSPLHF. The CDR3 bases are TGTGCCATCAGTGACCGCAGCGGGGGGAATTCACCCCTCCACTTT.

The genes are TRBV9 and TRBJ1-1, with 10 bases that match TRBD1. Trimming cost V 4 bases and J 1 base; bases outside gene matches: 4. The CDR3 consists of 15 residues. Germline assignment: CDR1 SGDLS and CDR2 YYNGEE. The CDR3 protein is CASSWGDRGNTEAFF. CDR3 DNA sequence: TGTGCCAGCAGCTGGGGGGACAGGGGGAACACTGAAGCTTTCTTT.

The chain couples TRBV28 to TRBJ1-6; 8 bases line up with TRBD1. The CDR3 extends over 13 amino acids. Germline V gene sequence: CDR1 MDHEN, CDR2 SYDVKM. Trimming at V came to 6 bases and at J to 8 bases, leaving 3 bases not matched to a gene. The CDR3 DNA reads TGTGCCAGCAGGCCAGGGGGCGATTCACCCCTCCACTTT. As protein: CASRPGGDSPLHF. Filled out from reference TRBV28 and TRBJ1-6, the complete variable domain reads DVKVTQSSRYLVKRTGEKVFLECVQDMDHENMFWYRQDPGLGLRLIYFSYDVKMKEKGDIPEGYSVSREKKERFSLILESASTNQTSMYLCASRPGGDSPLHFGNGTRLTVT.

The CDR3 spells CASSGGRPVNTGELFF. The CDR3 DNA reads as TGTGCCAGTAGTGGGGGGAGACCTGTTAACACCGGGGAGCTGTTTTTT. This chain uses TRBV19 with TRBJ2-2; D is possibly TRBD2 (6 bases). CDR3 size: 16 residues. Deletions cut 5 bases from V and 2 bases from J, with 15 bases between. Germline CDR1 is LNHDA and CDR2 is SQIVND (reference sequence).

The rearrangement links TRBV2 to TRBJ2-5; possible D gene TRBD1, 5 bases. The CDR3 totals 13 residues. V shed 8 bases and J shed 5 bases, with 15 bases lying between them. Germline V gene data show CDR1 as SNHLY and CDR2 as FYNNEI. CDR3 region: CASQPRAWETQYF. In nucleotides, the CDR3 is TGTGCCAGCCAGCCCAGGGCGTGGGAGACCCAGTACTTC. Using reference TRBV2 and TRBJ2-5 for the parts outside the CDR3, the full variable domain is EPEVTQTPSHQVTQMGQEVILRCVPISNHLYFYWYRQILGQKVEFLVSFYNNEISEKSEIFDDQFSVERPDGSNFTLKIRSTKLEDSAMYFCASQPRAWETQYFGPGTRLLVL.

The J gene is TRBJ1-1, the V gene TRBV5-8; no clear D gene. The V gene's germline CDR1 is SGHTS and CDR2 YDEGEE. V dropped 0 bases and J dropped 1 base, with 7 bases sitting between them. This CDR3 spans 14 amino acids. The CDR3 sequence: CASSLVWANTEAFF. In nucleotides, the CDR3 is TGTGCCAGCAGCTTGGTCTGGGCGAACACTGAAGCTTTCTTT.

This clone was seen once. The CDR3 spells CASSNTGYF. CDR3 nucleotide sequence: TGTGCCAGCAGCAATACAGGGTATTTT. The chain joins TRBV7-9 to TRBJ2-3; perhaps TRBD1 as D (5 bases). The CDR3 sequence is 9 residues long. V was clipped by 5 bases and J by 14 bases, with 8 bases between them. Germline V gives CDR1 SEHNR, CDR2 FQNEAQ (reference sequence).

The J gene is TRBJ2-2, the V gene TRBV11-2, with 7 bases that match TRBD1. The ends lost 3 bases at V and 4 bases at J; junction bases unmatched: 5. CDR1 is SGHAT, CDR2 FQNNGV, per germline. The CDR3 is made up of 15 amino acids. The CDR3 spells CASSFGQAPTGELFF. The CDR3 DNA reads TGTGCCAGCAGCTTCGGACAGGCCCCCACCGGGGAGCTGTTTTTT.